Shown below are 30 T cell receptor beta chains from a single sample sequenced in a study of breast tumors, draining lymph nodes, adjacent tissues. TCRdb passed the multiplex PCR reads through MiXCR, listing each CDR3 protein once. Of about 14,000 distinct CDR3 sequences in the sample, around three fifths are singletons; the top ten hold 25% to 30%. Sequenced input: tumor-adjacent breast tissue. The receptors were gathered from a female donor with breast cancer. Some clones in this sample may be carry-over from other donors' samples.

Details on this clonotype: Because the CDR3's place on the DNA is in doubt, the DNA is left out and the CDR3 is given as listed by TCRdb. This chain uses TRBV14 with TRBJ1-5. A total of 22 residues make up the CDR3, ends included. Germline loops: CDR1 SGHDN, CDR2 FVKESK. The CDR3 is CASSYSGGTEQYFGPGNQPQHF.

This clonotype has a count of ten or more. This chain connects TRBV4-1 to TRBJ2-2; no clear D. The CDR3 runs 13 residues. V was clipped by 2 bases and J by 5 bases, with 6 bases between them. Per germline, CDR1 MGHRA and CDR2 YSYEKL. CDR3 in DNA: TGCGCCAGCAGCCAATTTTGGACCGGGGAGCTGTTTTTT. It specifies CASSQFWTGELFF.

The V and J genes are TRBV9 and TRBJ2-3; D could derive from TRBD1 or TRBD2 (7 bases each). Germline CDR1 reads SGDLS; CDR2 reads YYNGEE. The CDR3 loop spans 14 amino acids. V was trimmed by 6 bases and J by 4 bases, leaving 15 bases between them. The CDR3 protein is CASNQGGLADTQYF. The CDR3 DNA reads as TGTGCCAGCAACCAGGGGGGGCTCGCAGATACGCAGTATTTT. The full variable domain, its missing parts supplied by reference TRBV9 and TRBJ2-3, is DSGVTQTPKHLITATGQRVTLRCSPRSGDLSVYWYQQSLDQGLQFLIQYYNGEERAKGNILERFSAQQFPDLHSELNLSSLELGDSALYFCASNQGGLADTQYFGPGTRLTVL.

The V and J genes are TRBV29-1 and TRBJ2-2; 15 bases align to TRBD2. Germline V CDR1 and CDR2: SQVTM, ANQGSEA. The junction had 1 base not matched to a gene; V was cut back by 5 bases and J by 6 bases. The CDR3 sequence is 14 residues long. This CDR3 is CSVRTSGRAGELFF. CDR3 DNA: TGCAGCGTTAGGACTAGCGGGAGGGCCGGGGAGCTGTTTTTT.

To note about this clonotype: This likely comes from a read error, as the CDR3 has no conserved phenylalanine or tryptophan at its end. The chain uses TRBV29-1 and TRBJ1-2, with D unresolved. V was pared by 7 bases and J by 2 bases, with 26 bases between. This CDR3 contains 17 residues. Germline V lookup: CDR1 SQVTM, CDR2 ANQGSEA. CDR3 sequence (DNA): TGCAGCGCCCCGGCGGCCCCCCGAGGGCCCGTAAACTATGGCTACACCGTC. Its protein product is CSAPAAPRGPVNYGYTV.

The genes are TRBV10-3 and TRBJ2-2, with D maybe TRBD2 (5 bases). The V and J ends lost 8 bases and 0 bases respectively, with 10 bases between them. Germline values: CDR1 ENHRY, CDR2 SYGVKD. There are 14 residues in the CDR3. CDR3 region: CAIQEVANTGELFF. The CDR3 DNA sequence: TGTGCCATCCAGGAGGTAGCGAACACCGGGGAGCTGTTTTTT.

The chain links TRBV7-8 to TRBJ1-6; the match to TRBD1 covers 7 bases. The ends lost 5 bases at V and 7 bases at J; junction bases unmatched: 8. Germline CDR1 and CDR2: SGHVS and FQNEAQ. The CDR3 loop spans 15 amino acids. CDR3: CASSGPGQRNSPLHF. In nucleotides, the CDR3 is TGTGCCAGCAGCGGGCCGGGACAGAGGAATTCACCCCTCCACTTT.

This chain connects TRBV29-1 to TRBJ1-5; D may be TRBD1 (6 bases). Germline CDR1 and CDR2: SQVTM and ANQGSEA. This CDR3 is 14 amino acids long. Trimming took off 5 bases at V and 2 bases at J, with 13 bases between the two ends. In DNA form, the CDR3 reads TGCAGCGTTAAACAGGGTCCTGGCAATCAGCCCCAGCATTTT. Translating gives CSVKQGPGNQPQHF. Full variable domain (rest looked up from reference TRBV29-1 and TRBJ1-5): SAVISQKPSRDICQRGTSLTIQCQVDSQVTMMFWYRQQPGQSLTLIATANQGSEATYESGFVIDKFPISRPNLTFSTLTVSNMSPEDSSIYLCSVKQGPGNQPQHFGDGTRLSIL.

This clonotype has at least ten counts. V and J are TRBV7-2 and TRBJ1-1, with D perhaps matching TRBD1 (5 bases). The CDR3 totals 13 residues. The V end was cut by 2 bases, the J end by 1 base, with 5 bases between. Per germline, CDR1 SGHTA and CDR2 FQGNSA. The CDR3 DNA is TGTGCCAGCAGCTTAAGGGGGAACACTGAAGCTTTCTTT. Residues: CASSLRGNTEAFF. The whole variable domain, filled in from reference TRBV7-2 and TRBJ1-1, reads GAGVSQSPSNKVTEKGKDVELRCDPISGHTALYWYRQSLGQGLEFLIYFQGNSAPDKSGLPSDRFSAERTGGSVSTLTIQRTQQEDSAVYLCASSLRGNTEAFFGQGTRLTVV.

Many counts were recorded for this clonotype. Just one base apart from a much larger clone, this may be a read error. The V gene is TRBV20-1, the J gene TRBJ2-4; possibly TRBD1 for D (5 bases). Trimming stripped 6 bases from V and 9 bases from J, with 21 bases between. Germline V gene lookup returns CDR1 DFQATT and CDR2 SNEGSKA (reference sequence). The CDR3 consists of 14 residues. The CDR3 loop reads CSAEITGLGTIQYF. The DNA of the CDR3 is TGCAGTGCCGAGATAACAGGATTAGGAACCATTCAGTACTTC.

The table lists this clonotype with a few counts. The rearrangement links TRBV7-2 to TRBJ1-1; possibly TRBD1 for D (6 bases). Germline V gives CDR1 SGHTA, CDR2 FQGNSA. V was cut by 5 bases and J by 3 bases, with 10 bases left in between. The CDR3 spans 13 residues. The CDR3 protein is CASSIQGYTEAFF. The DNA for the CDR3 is TGTGCCAGCAGCATACAGGGTTACACTGAAGCTTTCTTT.

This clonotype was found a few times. Here the CDR3 reads CASSRTSGGYEQYF. CDR3 bases: TGTGCCAGCAGCCGAACTAGCGGGGGCTACGAGCAGTACTTC. The gene calls are TRBV7-9 and TRBJ2-7, with 11 bases that match TRBD2. Trimming at V came to 5 bases and at J to 3 bases, leaving 3 bases not matched to a gene. CDR3 length: 14 amino acids. CDR1 and CDR2 (germline): SEHNR, FQNEAQ (reference sequence).

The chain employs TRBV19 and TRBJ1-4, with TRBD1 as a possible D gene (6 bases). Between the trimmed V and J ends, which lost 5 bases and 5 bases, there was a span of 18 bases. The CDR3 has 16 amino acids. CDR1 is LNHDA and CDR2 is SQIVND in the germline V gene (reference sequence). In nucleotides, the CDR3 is TGTGCCAGTAGTCCAGTCGACAGGCCTGGCAATGAAAAACTGTTTTTT. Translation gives CASSPVDRPGNEKLFF. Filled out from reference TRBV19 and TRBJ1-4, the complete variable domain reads DGGITQSPKYLFRKEGQNVTLSCEQNLNHDAMYWYRQDPGQGLRLIYYSQIVNDFQKGDIAEGYSVSREKKESFPLTVTSAQKNPTAFYLCASSPVDRPGNEKLFFGSGTQLSVL.

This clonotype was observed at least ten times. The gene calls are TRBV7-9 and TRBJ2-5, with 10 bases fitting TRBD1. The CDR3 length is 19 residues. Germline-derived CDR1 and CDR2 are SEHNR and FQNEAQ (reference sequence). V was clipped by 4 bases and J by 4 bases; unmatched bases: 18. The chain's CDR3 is CASSSLPDLATGGAETQYF. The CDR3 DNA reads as TGTGCCAGCAGCTCCTTACCGGACCTCGCGACAGGGGGCGCAGAGACCCAGTACTTC.

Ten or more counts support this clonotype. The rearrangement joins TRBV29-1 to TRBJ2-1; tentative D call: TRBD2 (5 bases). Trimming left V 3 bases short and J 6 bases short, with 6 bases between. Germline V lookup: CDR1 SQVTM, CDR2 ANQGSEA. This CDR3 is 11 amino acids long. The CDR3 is CSVEAGNEQFF. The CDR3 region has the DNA TGCAGCGTTGAGGCGGGCAATGAGCAGTTCTTC.

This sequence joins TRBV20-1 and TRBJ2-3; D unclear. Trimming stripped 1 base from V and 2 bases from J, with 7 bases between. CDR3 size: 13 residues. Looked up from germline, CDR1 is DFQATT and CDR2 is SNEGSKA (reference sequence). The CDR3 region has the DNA TGCAGTGCTAGAGTTGGTGCCACAGATACGCAGTATTTT. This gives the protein CSARVGATDTQYF.

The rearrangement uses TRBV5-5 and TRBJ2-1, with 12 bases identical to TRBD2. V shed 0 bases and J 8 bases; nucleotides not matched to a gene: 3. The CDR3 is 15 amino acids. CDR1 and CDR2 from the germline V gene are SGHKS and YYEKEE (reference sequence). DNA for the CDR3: TGTGCCAGCAGCTTGGGGACTAGCGGGAAAGATGAGCAGTTCTTC. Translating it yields CASSLGTSGKDEQFF. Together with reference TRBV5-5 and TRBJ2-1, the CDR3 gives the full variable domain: DAGVTQSPTHLIKTRGQQVTLRCSPISGHKSVSWYQQVLGQGPQFIFQYYEKEERGRGNFPDRFSARQFPNYSSELNVNALLLGDSALYLCASSLGTSGKDEQFFGPGTRLTVL.

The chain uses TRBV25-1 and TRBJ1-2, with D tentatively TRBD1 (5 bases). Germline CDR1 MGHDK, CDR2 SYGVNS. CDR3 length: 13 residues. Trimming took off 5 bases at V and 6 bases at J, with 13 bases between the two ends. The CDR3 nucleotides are TGTGCCAGCAGTTCCGCGACAGTCCATGGCTACACCTTC. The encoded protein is CASSSATVHGYTF.

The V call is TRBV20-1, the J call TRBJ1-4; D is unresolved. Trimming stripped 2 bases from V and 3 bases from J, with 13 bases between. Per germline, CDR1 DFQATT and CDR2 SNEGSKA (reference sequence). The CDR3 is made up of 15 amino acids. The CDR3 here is CSARTPRGANEKLFF. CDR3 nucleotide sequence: TGCAGTGCTAGAACACCCCGAGGCGCTAATGAAAAACTGTTTTTT.

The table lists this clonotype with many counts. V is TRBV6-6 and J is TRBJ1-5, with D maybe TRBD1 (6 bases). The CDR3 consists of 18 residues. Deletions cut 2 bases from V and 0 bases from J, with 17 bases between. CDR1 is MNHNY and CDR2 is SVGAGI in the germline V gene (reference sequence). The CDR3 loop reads CASSYGSTGSYSNQPQHF. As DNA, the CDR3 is TGTGCCAGCAGTTACGGGTCCACAGGGTCGTATAGCAATCAGCCCCAGCATTTT.

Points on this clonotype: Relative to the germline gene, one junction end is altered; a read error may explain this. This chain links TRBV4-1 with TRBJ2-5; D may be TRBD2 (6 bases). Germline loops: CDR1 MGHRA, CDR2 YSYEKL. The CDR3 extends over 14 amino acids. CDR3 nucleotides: TGCGTCAGCAGCCAAGGAGGAGGGAGGGAGACCCAGTACTTC. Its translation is CVSSQGGGRETQYF.

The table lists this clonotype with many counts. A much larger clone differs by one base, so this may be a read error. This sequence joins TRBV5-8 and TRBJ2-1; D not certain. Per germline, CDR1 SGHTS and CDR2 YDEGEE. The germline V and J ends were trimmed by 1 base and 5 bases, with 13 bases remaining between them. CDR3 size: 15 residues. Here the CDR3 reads CASSLSSAKDNEQFF. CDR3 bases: TGTGCCAGCAGCTTGTCGAGCGCGAAGGACAATGAGCAGTTCTTC.

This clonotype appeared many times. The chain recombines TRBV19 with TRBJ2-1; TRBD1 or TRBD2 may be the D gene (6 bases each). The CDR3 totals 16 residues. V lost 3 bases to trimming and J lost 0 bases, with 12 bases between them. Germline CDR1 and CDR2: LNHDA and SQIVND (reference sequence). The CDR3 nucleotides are TGTGCCAGTAGTATTTTGGGGGGCTACTCCTACAATGAGCAGTTCTTC. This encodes CASSILGGYSYNEQFF.

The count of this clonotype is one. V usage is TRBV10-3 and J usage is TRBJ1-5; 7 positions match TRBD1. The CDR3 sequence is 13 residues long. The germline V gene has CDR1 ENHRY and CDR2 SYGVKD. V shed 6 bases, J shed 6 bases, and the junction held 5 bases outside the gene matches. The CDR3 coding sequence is TGTGCCATCAGCCAAGACAGGGCTCAGCCCCAGCATTTT. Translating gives CAISQDRAQPQHF.

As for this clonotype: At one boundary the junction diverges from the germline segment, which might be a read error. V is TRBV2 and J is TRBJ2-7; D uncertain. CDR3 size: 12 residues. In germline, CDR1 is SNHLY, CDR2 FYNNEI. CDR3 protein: CASGEGPYEQYF. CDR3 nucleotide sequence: TGTGCCAGCGGTGAAGGGCCCTACGAGCAGTACTTC.

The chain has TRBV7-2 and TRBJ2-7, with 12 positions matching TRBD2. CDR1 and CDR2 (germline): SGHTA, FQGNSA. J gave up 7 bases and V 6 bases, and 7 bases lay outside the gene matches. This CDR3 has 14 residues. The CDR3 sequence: CASSKTGTSGEQYF. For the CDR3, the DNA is TGTGCCAGCAGTAAGACCGGGACTAGCGGGGAGCAGTACTTC.

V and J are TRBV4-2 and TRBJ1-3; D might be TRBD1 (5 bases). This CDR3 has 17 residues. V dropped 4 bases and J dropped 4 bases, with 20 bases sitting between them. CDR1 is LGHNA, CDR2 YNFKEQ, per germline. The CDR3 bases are TGTGCCAGCAGCCGGACGCGACAGAGCCAAACGGGAAACACCATATATTTT. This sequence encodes CASSRTRQSQTGNTIYF.

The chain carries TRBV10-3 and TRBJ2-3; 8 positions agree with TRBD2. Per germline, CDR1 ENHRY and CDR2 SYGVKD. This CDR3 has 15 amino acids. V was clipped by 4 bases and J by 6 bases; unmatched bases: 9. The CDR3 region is CAISGSSAGGDTQYF. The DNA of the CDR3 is TGTGCCATCAGTGGGTCTTCTGCGGGAGGTGATACGCAGTATTTT.

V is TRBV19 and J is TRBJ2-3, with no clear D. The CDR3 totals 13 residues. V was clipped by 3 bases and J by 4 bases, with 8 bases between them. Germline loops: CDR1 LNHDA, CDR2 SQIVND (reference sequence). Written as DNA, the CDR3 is TGTGCCAGTAGTATCCTGCAAGCAGATACGCAGTATTTT. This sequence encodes CASSILQADTQYF.

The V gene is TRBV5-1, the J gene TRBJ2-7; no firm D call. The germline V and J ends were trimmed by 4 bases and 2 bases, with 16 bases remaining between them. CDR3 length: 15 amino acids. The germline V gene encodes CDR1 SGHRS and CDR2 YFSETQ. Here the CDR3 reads CASSGKIYGTYEQYF. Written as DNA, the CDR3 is TGCGCCAGCAGCGGGAAGATCTACGGAACCTACGAGCAGTACTTC.